Below, 12 T cell receptor beta chains from the same sample are listed, as sequenced in a study of T-cell memory formation after mild COVID-19. TCRdb reprocessed the 5' RACE reads via MiXCR and lists one record per CDR3 protein. The table shows 200,000 to 250,000 distinct CDR3 sequences, with approximately 15% occurring only once. The sequencing input was PBMCs or a T cell subset sorted from them (not recorded which). These receptors all stem from an adult woman who had mild COVID-19 (a few samples of this study predate the infection). Cell type and time point are not known.

This clonotype was recorded many times. The chain combines TRBV20-1 with TRBJ2-2; maybe TRBD2 (6 bases). With 3 bases removed from V and 9 bases from J, the gap between germline ends came to 14 bases. Germline CDR1 reads DFQATT; CDR2 reads SNEGSKA (reference sequence). This CDR3 has 13 residues. CDR3 amino acids: CSASRRGGRELFF. CDR3 DNA: TGCAGTGCTAGTCGGAGGGGAGGCCGGGAGCTGTTTTTT.

This sequence joins TRBV30 and TRBJ1-2, with D possibly TRBD1 on 5 matching bases. The V end was cut by 3 bases, the J end by 8 bases, with 13 bases between. CDR1 is GTSNPN and CDR2 is SVGIG in the germline V gene (reference sequence). This CDR3 is built from 12 residues. CDR3 sequence: CAWRGGPGGYTF. The CDR3 DNA sequence: TGTGCCTGGAGGGGGGGACCGGGCGGCTACACCTTC. Looking up the rest from reference TRBV30 and TRBJ1-2 gives the full variable domain: SQTIHQWPATLVQPVGSPLSLECTVEGTSNPNLYWYRQAAGRGLQLLFYSVGIGQISSEVPQNLSASRPQDRQFILSSKKLLLSDSGFYLCAWRGGPGGYTFGSGTRLTVV.

The V gene is TRBV6-6, the J gene TRBJ1-1, with D maybe TRBD1 (5 bases). Germline loops: CDR1 MNHNY, CDR2 SVGAGI (reference sequence). V was pared by 0 bases and J by 0 bases, with 14 bases between. The CDR3 covers 17 residues. In DNA, the CDR3 is TGTGCCAGCAGTTACTCCAGATCGGGGACCCTGAACACTGAAGCTTTCTTT. Its protein is CASSYSRSGTLNTEAFF.

This clonotype was found many times. This chain joins TRBV10-3 and TRBJ1-2, with TRBD1 matching 7 bases. Germline CDR1 reads ENHRY; CDR2 reads SYGVKD. With V trimmed by 5 bases and J by 0 bases, 3 bases remained unmatched. This CDR3 region has 14 residues. CDR3 in DNA: TGTGCCATCAGTAGGGACAGCACTAACTATGGCTACACCTTC. This translates into CAISRDSTNYGYTF.

V usage is TRBV7-3 and J usage is TRBJ1-1; a possible D gene is TRBD1 (5 bases). V dropped 5 bases and J dropped 1 base, with 11 bases sitting between them. CDR1 and CDR2 from the germline V gene are SGHTA and FQGTGA. The CDR3 consists of 14 residues. The CDR3 is CASSPTGQNTEAFF. CDR3 in DNA: TGTGCCAGCAGCCCTACGGGGCAGAACACTGAAGCTTTCTTT.

This clonotype was counted between two and nine times. The rearrangement uses TRBV3-1 and TRBJ2-1; D ambiguous. The CDR3 totals 13 residues. In germline, CDR1 is LGHDT, CDR2 YNNKEL (reference sequence). Trimming shortened V by 4 bases and J by 6 bases, and 10 bases separated the two germline ends. The CDR3 here is CASSPLRGNEQFF. The CDR3 nucleotides read TGTGCCAGCAGCCCACTTAGAGGCAATGAGCAGTTCTTC.

Regarding this clonotype: The conserved phenylalanine or tryptophan is not found at the CDR3 terminus, so this likely reflects a read error. The gene calls are TRBV5-1 and TRBJ2-1; possibly TRBD1 for D (5 bases). The germline gives CDR1 SGHRS, CDR2 YFSETQ. V was cut by 4 bases and J by 4 bases, with 12 bases left in between. The CDR3 is made up of 14 amino acids. CDR3 amino acids: CASSSRAGYNEQFL. CDR3 nucleotide sequence: TGCGCCAGCAGCAGTCGGGCAGGGTACAATGAGCAGTTCTTA.

This clonotype was seen ten or more times. This chain uses TRBV12-3 or TRBV12-4 with TRBJ2-1; D may be TRBD1 or TRBD2 (5 bases each). The CDR3 is 12 amino acids. Trimming removed 2 bases from V and 7 bases from J, with 6 bases in between. CDR3 sequence: CASSLWGNEQFF. Written as DNA, the CDR3 is TGTGCCAGCAGTTTATGGGGGAATGAGCAGTTCTTC.

The chain recombines TRBV18 with TRBJ2-7; 7 bases are a match to TRBD1. J was trimmed by 6 bases and V by 2 bases; bases with no gene match: 10. There are 15 residues in the CDR3. Germline CDR1 is KGHSH and CDR2 is LQKENI. The CDR3 DNA reads TGTGCCAGCTCACCAGGGTTACAGGGGATCGGCGAGCAGTACTTC. Translating gives CASSPGLQGIGEQYF.

The chain joins TRBV5-5 to TRBJ1-5; D remains unclear. The CDR3 has 15 residues. Germline-derived CDR1 and CDR2 are SGHKS and YYEKEE (reference sequence). V shed 3 bases and J shed 5 bases, with 15 bases lying between them. The DNA of the CDR3 is TGTGCCAGCAGCTGGGCTGAGTACCGCGATCAGCCCCAGCATTTT. Encoded protein: CASSWAEYRDQPQHF.

The table lists this clonotype with a few counts. This sequence joins TRBV7-9 and TRBJ2-1; 8 positions match TRBD1. Germline values: CDR1 SEHNR, CDR2 FQNEAQ (reference sequence). The CDR3 is 15 residues long. Losses at the gene ends were 3 bases for V and 7 bases for J; bases not matched to a gene: 8. CDR3 amino acids: CASSLDRALVNEQFF. The CDR3 DNA sequence: TGTGCCAGCAGCTTGGACAGGGCATTAGTAAATGAGCAGTTCTTC.

This clonotype has a handful of counts. The V call is TRBV7-7, the J call TRBJ2-5; 10 bases agree with TRBD2. CDR1 and CDR2 from the germline V gene are SSHAT and FNYEAQ (reference sequence). There are 18 residues in the CDR3. V lost 3 bases to trimming and J lost 4 bases; unmatched junction nucleotides: 14. CDR3 loop: CASSLNRRAGGVRETQYF. The CDR3 region has the DNA TGTGCCAGCAGCTTGAACCGCCGAGCGGGGGGGGTCCGAGAGACCCAGTACTTC. Based on the CDR3 plus reference TRBV7-7 and TRBJ2-5, the full variable domain is GAGVSQSPRYKVTKRGQDVTLRCDPISSHATLYWYQQALGQGPEFLTYFNYEAQPDKSGLPSDRFSAERPEGSISTLTIQRTEQRDSAMYRCASSLNRRAGGVRETQYFGPGTRLLVL.